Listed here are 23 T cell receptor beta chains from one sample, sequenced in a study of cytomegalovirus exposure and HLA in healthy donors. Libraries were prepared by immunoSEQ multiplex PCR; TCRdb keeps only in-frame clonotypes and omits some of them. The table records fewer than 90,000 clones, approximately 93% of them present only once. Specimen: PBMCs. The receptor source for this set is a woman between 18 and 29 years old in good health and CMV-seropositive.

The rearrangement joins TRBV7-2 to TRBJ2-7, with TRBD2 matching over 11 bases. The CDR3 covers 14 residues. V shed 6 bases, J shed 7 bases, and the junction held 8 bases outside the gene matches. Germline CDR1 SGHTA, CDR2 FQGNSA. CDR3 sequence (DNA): TGTGCCAGCAGGCCCCAACTAGCGGGAGAGGAGCAGTACTTC. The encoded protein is CASRPQLAGEEQYF.

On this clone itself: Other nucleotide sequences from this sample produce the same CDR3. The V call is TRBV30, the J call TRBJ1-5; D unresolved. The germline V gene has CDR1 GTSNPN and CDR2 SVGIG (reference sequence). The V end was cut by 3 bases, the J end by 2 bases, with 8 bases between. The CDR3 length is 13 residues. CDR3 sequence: CAWSPGGNQPQHF. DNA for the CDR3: TGTGCCTGGAGCCCCGGGGGCAATCAGCCCCAGCATTTT.

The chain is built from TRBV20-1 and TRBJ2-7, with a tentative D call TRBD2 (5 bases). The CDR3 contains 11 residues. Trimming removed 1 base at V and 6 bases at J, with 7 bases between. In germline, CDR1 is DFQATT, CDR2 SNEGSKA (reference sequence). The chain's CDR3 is CSARGGSEQYF. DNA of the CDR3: TGCAGTGCTAGAGGAGGGTCCGAGCAGTACTTC.

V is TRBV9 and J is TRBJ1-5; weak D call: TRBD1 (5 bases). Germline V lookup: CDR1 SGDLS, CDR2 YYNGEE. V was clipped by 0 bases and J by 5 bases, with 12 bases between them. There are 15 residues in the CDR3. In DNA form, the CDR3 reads TGTGCCAGCAGCGTAGTGCCAGGGTGGGATCAGCCCCAGCATTTT. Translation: CASSVVPGWDQPQHF.

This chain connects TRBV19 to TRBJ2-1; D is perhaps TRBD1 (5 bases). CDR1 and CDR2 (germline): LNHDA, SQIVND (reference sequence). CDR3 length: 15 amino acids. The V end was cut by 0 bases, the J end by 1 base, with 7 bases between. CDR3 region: CASSIDAGSYNEQFF. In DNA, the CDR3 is TGTGCCAGTAGTATAGATGCAGGGTCCTACAATGAGCAGTTCTTC.

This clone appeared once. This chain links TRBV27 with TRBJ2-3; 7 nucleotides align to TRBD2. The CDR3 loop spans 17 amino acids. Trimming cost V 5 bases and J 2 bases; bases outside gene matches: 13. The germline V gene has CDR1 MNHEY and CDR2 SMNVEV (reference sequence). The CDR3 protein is CASSRSLGGSVTDTQYF. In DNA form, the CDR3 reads TGTGCCAGCAGTCGGTCCCTCGGCGGGAGTGTCACAGATACGCAGTATTTT.

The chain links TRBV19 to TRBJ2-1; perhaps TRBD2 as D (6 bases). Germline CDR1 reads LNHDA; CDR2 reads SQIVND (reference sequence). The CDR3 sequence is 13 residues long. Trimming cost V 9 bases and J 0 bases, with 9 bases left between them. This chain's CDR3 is CASAGSSYNEQFF. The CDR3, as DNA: TGTGCCAGCGCCGGGAGCTCCTACAATGAGCAGTTCTTC.

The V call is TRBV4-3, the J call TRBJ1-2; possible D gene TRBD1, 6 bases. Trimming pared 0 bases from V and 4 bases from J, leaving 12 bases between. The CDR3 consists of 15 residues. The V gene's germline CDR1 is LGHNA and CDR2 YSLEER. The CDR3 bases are TGCGCCAGCAGCCAAGATTATGGGACACCCTATGGCTACACCTTC. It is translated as CASSQDYGTPYGYTF.

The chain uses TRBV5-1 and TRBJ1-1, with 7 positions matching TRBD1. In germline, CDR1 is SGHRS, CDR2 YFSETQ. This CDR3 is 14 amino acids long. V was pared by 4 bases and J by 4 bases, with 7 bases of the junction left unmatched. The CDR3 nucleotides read TGCGCCAGCAGCACCGACAGGGCGACCACTGAAGCTTTCTTT. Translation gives CASSTDRATTEAFF.

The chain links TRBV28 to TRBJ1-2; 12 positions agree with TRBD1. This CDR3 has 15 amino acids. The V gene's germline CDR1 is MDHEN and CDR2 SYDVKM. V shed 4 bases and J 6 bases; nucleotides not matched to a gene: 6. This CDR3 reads CASSYPGTGGNGYTF. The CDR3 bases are TGTGCCAGCAGTTACCCCGGGACAGGGGGCAATGGCTACACCTTC.

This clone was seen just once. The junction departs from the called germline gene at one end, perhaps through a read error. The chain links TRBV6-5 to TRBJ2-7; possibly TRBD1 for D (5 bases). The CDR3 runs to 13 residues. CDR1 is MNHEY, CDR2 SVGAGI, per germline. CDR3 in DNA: TGTGCCAGCAGATACTCCGCAGGGTCCGAGCAGTACTTC. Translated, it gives CASRYSAGSEQYF.

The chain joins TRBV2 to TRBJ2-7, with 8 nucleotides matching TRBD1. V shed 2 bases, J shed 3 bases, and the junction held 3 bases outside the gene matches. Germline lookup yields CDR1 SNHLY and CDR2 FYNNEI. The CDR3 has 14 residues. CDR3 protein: CASSEQGQGYEQYF. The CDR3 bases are TGTGCCAGCAGTGAACAAGGACAGGGCTACGAGCAGTACTTC.

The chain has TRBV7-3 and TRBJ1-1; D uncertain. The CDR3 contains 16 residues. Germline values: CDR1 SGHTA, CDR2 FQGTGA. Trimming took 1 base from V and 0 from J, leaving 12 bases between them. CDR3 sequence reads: CASSLIRRRLNTEAFF. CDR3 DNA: TGTGCCAGCAGCTTAATCAGAAGGCGGTTGAACACTGAAGCTTTCTTT. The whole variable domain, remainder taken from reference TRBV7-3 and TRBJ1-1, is GAGVSQTPSNKVTEKGKYVELRCDPISGHTALYWYRQSLGQGPEFLIYFQGTGAADDSGLPNDRFFAVRPEGSVSTLKIQRTERGDSAVYLCASSLIRRRLNTEAFFGQGTRLTVV.

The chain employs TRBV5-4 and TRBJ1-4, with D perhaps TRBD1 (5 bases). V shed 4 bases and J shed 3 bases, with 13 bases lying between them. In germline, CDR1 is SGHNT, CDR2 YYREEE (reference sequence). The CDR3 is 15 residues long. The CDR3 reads CASSQKDTANEKLFF. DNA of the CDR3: TGTGCCAGCAGCCAAAAGGACACCGCTAATGAAAAACTGTTTTTT.

The CDR3 DNA reads as TGTGCCAGCAGCGTGGACAGGGGATATTCACCCCTCCACTTT. Its protein is CASSVDRGYSPLHF. V is TRBV7-3 and J is TRBJ1-6, with 9 bases aligning to TRBD1. Germline assignment: CDR1 SGHTA and CDR2 FQGTGA. This CDR3 region has 14 residues. V shed 5 bases, J shed 8 bases, and the junction held 4 bases outside the gene matches.

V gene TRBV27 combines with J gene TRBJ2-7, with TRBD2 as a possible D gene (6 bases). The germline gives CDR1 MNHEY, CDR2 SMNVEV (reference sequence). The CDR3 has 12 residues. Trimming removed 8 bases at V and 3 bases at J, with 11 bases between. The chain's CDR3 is CASASGGYEQYF. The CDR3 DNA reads TGTGCCAGCGCATCCGGGGGCTACGAGCAGTACTTC.

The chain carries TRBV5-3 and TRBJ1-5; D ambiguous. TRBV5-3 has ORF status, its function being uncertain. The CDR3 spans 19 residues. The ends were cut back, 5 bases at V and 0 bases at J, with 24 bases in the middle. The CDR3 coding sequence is TGTGCCAGAAGTCAGACCCACCAATTTGACAACCATAGCAATCAGCCCCAGCATTTT. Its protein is CARSQTHQFDNHSNQPQHF.

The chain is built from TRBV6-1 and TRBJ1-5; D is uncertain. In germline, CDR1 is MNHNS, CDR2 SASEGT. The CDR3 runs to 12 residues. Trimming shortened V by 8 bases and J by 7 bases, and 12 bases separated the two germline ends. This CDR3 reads CASYRLGQPQHF. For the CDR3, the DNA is TGTGCCAGCTACAGATTGGGCCAGCCCCAGCATTTT.

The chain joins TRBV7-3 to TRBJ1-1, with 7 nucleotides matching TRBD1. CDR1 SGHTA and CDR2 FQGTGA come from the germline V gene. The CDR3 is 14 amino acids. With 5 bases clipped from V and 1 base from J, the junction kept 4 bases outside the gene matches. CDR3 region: CASSRQGGNTEAFF. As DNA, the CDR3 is TGTGCCAGCAGCAGACAGGGTGGGAACACTGAAGCTTTCTTT. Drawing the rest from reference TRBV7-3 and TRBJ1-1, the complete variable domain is GAGVSQTPSNKVTEKGKYVELRCDPISGHTALYWYRQSLGQGPEFLIYFQGTGAADDSGLPNDRFFAVRPEGSVSTLKIQRTERGDSAVYLCASSRQGGNTEAFFGQGTRLTVV.

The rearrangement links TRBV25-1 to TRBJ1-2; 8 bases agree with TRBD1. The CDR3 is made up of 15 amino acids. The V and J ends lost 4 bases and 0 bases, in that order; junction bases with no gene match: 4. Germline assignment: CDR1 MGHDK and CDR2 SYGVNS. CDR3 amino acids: CASSGGDRTNYGYTF. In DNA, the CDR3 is TGTGCCAGCAGTGGGGGGGACAGGACTAACTATGGCTACACCTTC.

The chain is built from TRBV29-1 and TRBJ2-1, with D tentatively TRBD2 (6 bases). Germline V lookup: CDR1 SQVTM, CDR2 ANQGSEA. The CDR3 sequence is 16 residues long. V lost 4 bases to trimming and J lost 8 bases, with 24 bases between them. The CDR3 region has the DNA TGCAGCGTTGTTACATCTTATAGCTCCGGAGGGGATGAGCAGTTCTTC. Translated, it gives CSVVTSYSSGGDEQFF.

For the CDR3, the DNA is TGCGCCAGCAGCCCGGGACAGGGGATACAAGAGACCCAGTACTTC. This sequence encodes CASSPGQGIQETQYF. The chain carries TRBV5-1 and TRBJ2-5, with 10 positions matching TRBD1. Germline CDR1 is SGHRS and CDR2 is YFSETQ. The CDR3 is 15 residues long. Trimming at V came to 4 bases and at J to 2 bases, leaving 5 bases not matched to a gene.

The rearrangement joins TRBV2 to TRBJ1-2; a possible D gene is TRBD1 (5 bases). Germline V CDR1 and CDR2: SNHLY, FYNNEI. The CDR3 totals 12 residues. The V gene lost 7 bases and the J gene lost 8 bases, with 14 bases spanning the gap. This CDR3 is CASTGEGAGYTF. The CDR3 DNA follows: TGTGCCAGCACGGGGGAAGGTGCGGGCTACACCTTC.